Sequencing of this T cell receptor beta chain was carried out in a study of blood T cell repertoires in COVID-19. Assay used: immunoSEQ multiplex PCR; TCRdb lists only in-frame clones, some missing. This table holds approximately 290,000 clones, around 82% found once. The CDR3 covers 17 residues. Losses at the gene ends were 4 bases for V and 3 bases for J; bases not matched to a gene: 11. Germline V gives CDR1 LNHDA, CDR2 SQIVND (reference sequence). This receptor was obtained from a human donor with COVID-19, enrolled during active disease. The donor label of this sample is uncertain. The chain employs TRBV19 and TRBJ1-2, with TRBD1 identical over 10 bases. Material for sequencing was peripheral blood. CDR3 sequence (DNA): TGTGCCAGTAGTACCGGACAGGGGGACACGACCTACTATGGCTACACCTTC. Its protein is CASSTGQGDTTYYGYTF.